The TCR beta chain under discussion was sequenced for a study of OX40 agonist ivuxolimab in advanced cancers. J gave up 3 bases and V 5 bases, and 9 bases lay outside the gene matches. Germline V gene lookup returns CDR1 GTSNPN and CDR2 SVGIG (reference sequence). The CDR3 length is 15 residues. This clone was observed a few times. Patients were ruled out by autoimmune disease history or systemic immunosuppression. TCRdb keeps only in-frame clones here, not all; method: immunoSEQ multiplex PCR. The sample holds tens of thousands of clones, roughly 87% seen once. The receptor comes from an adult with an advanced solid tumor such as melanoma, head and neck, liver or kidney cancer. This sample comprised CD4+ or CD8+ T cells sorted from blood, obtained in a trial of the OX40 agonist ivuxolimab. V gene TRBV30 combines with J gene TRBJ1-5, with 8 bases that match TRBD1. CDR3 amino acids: CAWAQGASLNQPQHF. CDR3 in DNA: TGTGCCTGGGCTCAGGGGGCAAGTCTCAATCAGCCCCAGCATTTT. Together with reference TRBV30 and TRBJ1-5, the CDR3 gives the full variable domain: SQTIHQWPATLVQPVGSPLSLECTVEGTSNPNLYWYRQAAGRGLQLLFYSVGIGQISSEVPQNLSASRPQDRQFILSSKKLLLSDSGFYLCAWAQGASLNQPQHFGDGTRLSIL.